The 6 T cell receptor beta chains below come from one sample, sequenced in a study of blood T cell repertoires in COVID-19. Sequencing used immunoSEQ multiplex PCR; TCRdb keeps in-frame clones, though not all of them. The sample holds about 60,000 clones, roughly 85% seen once. Sequencing was performed on peripheral blood. These receptors originate from a human donor in a cohort sampled during active COVID-19.

The CDR3, as DNA: TGTGCCAGTAGTATAGGTGTGGTCGGGAGCGAGACCCAGTACTTC. This translates into CASSIGVVGSETQYF. This rearrangement joins TRBV19 to TRBJ2-5, with a possible D match to TRBD2 (6 bases). This CDR3 has 15 amino acids. Trimming cost V 1 base and J 5 bases, with 14 bases left between them. The germline CDR1 and CDR2 sequences are LNHDA and SQIVND (reference sequence).

This clone was seen only once. The V call is TRBV7-3, the J call TRBJ2-3; weak D call: TRBD2 (6 bases). This CDR3 region has 16 residues. Germline CDR1 is SGHTA and CDR2 is FQGTGA. Trimming took 5 bases from V and 0 from J, leaving 15 bases between them. CDR3 protein: CASSPHGGVSTDTQYF. DNA of the CDR3: TGTGCCAGCAGCCCCCACGGCGGGGTGAGCACAGATACGCAGTATTTT.

This clone has only one observation. The rearrangement joins TRBV7-3 to TRBJ2-1, with D tentatively TRBD2 (5 bases). Deletions cut 5 bases from V and 3 bases from J, with 14 bases between. Germline assignment: CDR1 SGHTA and CDR2 FQGTGA. The CDR3 loop spans 15 amino acids. The CDR3 nucleotides are TGTGCCAGCAGCCCCGGGCCGGGGATCTACAATGAGCAGTTCTTC. Protein sequence: CASSPGPGIYNEQFF.

The genes are TRBV9 and TRBJ2-5; 11 bases match TRBD2. The CDR3 contains 14 residues. CDR1 is SGDLS, CDR2 YYNGEE, per germline. V shed 3 bases and J 4 bases; nucleotides not matched to a gene: 2. The CDR3 loop is CASSGLAGGETQYF. CDR3 in DNA: TGTGCCAGCAGCGGGCTAGCGGGGGGAGAGACCCAGTACTTC.

The table lists this clone with a few counts. The CDR3 DNA follows: TGCAGCGGCAAAGGGACATCCCACGAGCAGTACTTC. Translating gives CSGKGTSHEQYF. V gene TRBV29-1 combines with J gene TRBJ2-7, with a possible D match to TRBD1 (6 bases). The CDR3 totals 12 residues. The germline CDR1 and CDR2 sequences are SQVTM and ANQGSEA. The V end was cut by 7 bases, the J end by 5 bases, with 15 bases between.

V gene TRBV27 combines with J gene TRBJ2-7; unclear D gene. Trimming shortened V by 2 bases and J by 1 base, and 3 bases separated the two germline ends. This CDR3 contains 12 residues. Per the germline V gene, CDR1 is MNHEY and CDR2 is SMNVEV (reference sequence). CDR3 DNA: TGTGCCAGCAGTTTACCATCCTACGAGCAGTACTTC. Translated: CASSLPSYEQYF.